Following are 6 T cell receptor beta chains from one sample sequenced in a study of blood T cells in healthy people across ages. With a J-beta primer mix and a sample-barcoded 5' primer, a second PCR ran about 7 to 12 cycles. A single record per CDR3 protein comes from TCRdb applying MiXCR to the 5' RACE reads. This sample yields some 930,000 distinct CDR3 sequences, of which around 29% are seen a single time; about a tenth belongs to the top ten. This same sample was also taken into another study, of T cells of mothers and their children.

The specimen sequenced was blood. These TCRs come from a woman aged 35 to 49 in good health.

This clonotype has a handful of counts. At one boundary the junction diverges from the germline segment, which might be a read error. The chain links TRBV6-4 to TRBJ2-6; 9 bases map to TRBD1. Per the germline V gene, CDR1 is MRHNA and CDR2 is SNTAGT. The CDR3 loop spans 15 amino acids. The CDR3 here is CTSSGQGTGANVLTF. The CDR3 nucleotides are TGTACCAGCAGTGGACAGGGGACTGGGGCCAACGTCCTGACTTTC.

The rearrangement uses TRBV7-2 and TRBJ2-3, with 10 bases identical to TRBD2. The CDR3 sequence is 16 residues long. V trimming: 6 bases; J trimming: 4 bases; junction bases outside the gene matches: 10. Germline V gene data show CDR1 as SGHTA and CDR2 as FQGNSA. The chain's CDR3 is CASRPPGLAGADTQYF. CDR3 nucleotides: TGTGCCAGCAGGCCCCCGGGGCTAGCGGGGGCAGATACGCAGTATTTT. Combining the CDR3 with reference TRBV7-2 and TRBJ2-3 gives the whole variable domain GAGVSQSPSNKVTEKGKDVELRCDPISGHTALYWYRQSLGQGLEFLIYFQGNSAPDKSGLPSDRFSAERTGGSVSTLTIQRTQQEDSAVYLCASRPPGLAGADTQYFGPGTRLTVL.

The chain combines TRBV4-2 with TRBJ1-6; tentatively, D is TRBD1 (5 bases). V lost 7 bases, J lost 11 bases, and 12 bases lay in between. The CDR3 is 12 amino acids. Per the germline V gene, CDR1 is LGHNA and CDR2 is YNFKEQ. The CDR3 sequence: CASKGLTPPLHF. The CDR3 bases are TGTGCCAGCAAGGGGTTAACGCCACCCCTCCACTTT.

The V call is TRBV28, the J call TRBJ2-7; D unresolved. This CDR3 contains 15 residues. Between the trimmed V and J ends, which lost 0 bases and 2 bases, there was a span of 11 bases. CDR1 is MDHEN, CDR2 SYDVKM, per germline. The CDR3 sequence: CASSLWFSYPYEQYF. The CDR3 coding sequence is TGTGCCAGCAGTTTATGGTTCTCTTATCCCTACGAGCAGTACTTC.

The chain joins TRBV20-1 to TRBJ1-2; D not resolved. The CDR3 contains 13 residues. V was pared by 3 bases and J by 4 bases, with 12 bases between. Germline V lookup: CDR1 DFQATT, CDR2 SNEGSKA (reference sequence). CDR3 DNA sequence: TGCAGTGCTAGTCTGGGCCCAGGCTATGGCTACACCTTC. Translated: CSASLGPGYGYTF.

The chain joins TRBV12-3 or TRBV12-4 to TRBJ1-2; 9 bases fit TRBD1. This CDR3 has 14 residues. V was pared by 5 bases and J by 4 bases, with 5 bases of the junction left unmatched. CDR3 DNA: TGTGCCAGCAGTCGGACAGGGGTTTTCTATGGCTACACCTTC. This sequence encodes CASSRTGVFYGYTF.